This TCR beta chain was found in a study of blood T cell repertoires in COVID-19. Study-wide background: Samples came from the United States, Italy and Spain, spanning acute and convalescent COVID-19. Nucleic acid was either cDNA or gDNA, and it came from T cells, B-cell-depleted T cells, or PBMCs.

The CDR3 is made up of 13 amino acids. The germline CDR1 and CDR2 sequences are MGHRA and YSYEKL. V was clipped by 4 bases and J by 9 bases, with 13 bases between them. Methods used by the authors: Researchers report that nucleated cell counts were estimated from reference gene primer amplification. Sequencing used immunoSEQ multiplex PCR; TCRdb keeps in-frame clones, though not all of them. D and trimming were read from the DNA, whereas the V and J calls and clone size are those reported in that table. The sample consists of about 270,000 clones, 86% of them appearing once. The J gene is TRBJ2-1, the V gene TRBV4-1; possible D gene TRBD1, 5 bases. Sequencing used peripheral blood. The receptor was isolated from a man aged 40-49 years with active or convalescent COVID-19. The CDR3 DNA sequence: TGCGCCAGCAGCCCCGAGTGGGGCATTGAGCAGTTCTTC. Amino acids: CASSPEWGIEQFF.